This T cell receptor (beta chain) was sequenced for a study of PD-1 blockade in classical Hodgkin lymphoma. Each and every patient relapsed after autologous stem cell transplantation, and patients got differing brentuximab vedotin exposure. Complete response, partial response or progressive disease made up the best responses. The V gene's germline CDR1 is SGHNT and CDR2 YYREEE (reference sequence). V lost 7 bases and J 0 bases, leaving 23 bases between the germline ends. The CDR3 loop spans 18 amino acids. This table comes from immunoSEQ multiplex PCR, and its TCRdb copy is limited to in-frame clones, with some not included. Of approximately 100,000 clones listed, around 89% are singletons.

This rearrangement joins TRBV5-4 to TRBJ2-1; D unresolved. Sample: peripheral blood mononuclear cells (PBMCs), taken before the second cycle of nivolumab. The TCR was taken from a human donor with classical Hodgkin lymphoma. The CDR3 reads CASGRQFDSRSSYNEQFF. The CDR3, as DNA: TGTGCCAGCGGTAGGCAGTTTGATTCCCGGAGCTCCTACAATGAGCAGTTCTTC.